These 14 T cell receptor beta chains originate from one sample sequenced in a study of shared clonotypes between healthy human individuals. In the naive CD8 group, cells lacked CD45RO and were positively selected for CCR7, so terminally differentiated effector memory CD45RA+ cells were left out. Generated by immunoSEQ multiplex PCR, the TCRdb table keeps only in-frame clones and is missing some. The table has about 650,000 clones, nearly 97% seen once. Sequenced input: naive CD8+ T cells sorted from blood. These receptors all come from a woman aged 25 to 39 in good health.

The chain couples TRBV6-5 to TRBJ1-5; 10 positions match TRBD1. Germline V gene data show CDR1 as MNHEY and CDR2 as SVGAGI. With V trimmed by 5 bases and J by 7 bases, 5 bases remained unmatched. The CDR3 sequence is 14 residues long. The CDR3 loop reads CASSGGQGRQPQHF. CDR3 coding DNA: TGTGCCAGCAGTGGGGGACAGGGGCGGCAGCCCCAGCATTTT.

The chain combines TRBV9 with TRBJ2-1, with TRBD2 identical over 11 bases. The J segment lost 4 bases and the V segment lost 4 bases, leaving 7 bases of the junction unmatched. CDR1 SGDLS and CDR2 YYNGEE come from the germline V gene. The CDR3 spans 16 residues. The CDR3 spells CASSPTTSGVYNEQFF. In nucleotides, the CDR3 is TGTGCCAGCAGCCCCACGACTAGCGGGGTGTACAATGAGCAGTTCTTC.

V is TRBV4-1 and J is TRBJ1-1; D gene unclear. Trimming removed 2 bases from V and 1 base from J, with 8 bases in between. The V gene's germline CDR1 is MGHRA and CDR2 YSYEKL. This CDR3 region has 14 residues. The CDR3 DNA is TGCGCCAGCAGCCAAAGTTGGGGGAACACTGAAGCTTTCTTT. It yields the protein CASSQSWGNTEAFF.

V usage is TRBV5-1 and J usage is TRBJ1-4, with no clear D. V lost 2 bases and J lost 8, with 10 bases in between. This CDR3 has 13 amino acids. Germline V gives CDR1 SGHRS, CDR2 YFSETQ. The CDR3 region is CASSFQSGEKLFF. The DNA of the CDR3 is TGCGCCAGCAGCTTTCAGTCCGGGGAAAAACTGTTTTTT.

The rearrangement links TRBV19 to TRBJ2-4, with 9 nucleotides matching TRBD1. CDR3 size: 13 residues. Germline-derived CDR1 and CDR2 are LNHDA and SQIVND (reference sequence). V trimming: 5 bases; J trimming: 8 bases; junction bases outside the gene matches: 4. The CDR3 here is CASSGDREDIQYF. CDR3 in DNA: TGTGCCAGTAGTGGGGACAGGGAGGACATTCAGTACTTC.

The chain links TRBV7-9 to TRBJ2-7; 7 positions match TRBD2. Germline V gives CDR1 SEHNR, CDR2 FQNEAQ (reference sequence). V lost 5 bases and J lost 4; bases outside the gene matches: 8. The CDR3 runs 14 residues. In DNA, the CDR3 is TGTGCCAGCAGCGCGGGAGTCGGTGCTTACGAGCAGTACTTC. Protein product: CASSAGVGAYEQYF.

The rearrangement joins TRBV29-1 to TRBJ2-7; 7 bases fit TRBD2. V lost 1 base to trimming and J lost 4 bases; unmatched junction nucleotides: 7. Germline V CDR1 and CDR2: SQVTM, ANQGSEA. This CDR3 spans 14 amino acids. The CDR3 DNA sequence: TGCAGCGTTGAAGGGCTAGCGGAATCTTACGAGCAGTACTTC. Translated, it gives CSVEGLAESYEQYF.

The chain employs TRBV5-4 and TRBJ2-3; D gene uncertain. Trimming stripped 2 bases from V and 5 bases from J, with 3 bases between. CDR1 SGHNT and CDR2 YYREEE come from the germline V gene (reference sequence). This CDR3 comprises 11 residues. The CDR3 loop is CASSFRDTQYF. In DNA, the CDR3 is TGTGCCAGCAGCTTTAGAGATACGCAGTATTTT.

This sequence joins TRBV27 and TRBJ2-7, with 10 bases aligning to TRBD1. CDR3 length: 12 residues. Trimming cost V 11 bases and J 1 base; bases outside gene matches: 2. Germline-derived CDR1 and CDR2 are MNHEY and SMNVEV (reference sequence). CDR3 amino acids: CAAGQGSYEQYF. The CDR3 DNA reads TGTGCCGCGGGACAGGGGTCCTACGAGCAGTACTTC.

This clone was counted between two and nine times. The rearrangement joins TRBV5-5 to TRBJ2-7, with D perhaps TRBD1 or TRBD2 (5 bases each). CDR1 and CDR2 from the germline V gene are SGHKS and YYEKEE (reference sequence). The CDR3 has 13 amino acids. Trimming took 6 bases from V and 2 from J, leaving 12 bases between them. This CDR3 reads CASTGAPTYEQYF. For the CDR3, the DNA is TGTGCCAGCACCGGGGCCCCTACCTACGAGCAGTACTTC.

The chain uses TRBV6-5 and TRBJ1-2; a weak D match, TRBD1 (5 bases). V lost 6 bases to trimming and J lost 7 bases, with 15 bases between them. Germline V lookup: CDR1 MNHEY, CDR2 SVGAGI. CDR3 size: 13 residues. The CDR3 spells CASSPTGGIGYTF. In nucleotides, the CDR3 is TGTGCCAGCAGCCCCACGGGGGGTATTGGCTACACCTTC.

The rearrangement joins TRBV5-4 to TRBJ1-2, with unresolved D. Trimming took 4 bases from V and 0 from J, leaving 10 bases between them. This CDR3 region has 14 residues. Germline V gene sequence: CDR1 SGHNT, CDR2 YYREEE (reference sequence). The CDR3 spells CASSTGVANYGYTF. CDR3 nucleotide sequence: TGTGCCAGCAGCACGGGAGTAGCTAACTATGGCTACACCTTC.

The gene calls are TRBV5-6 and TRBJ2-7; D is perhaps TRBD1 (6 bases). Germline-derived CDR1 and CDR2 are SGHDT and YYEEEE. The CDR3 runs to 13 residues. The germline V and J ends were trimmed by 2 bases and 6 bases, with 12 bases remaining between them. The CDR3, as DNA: TGTGCCAGCAGCTTCTGGACAGTCTCCGAGCAGTACTTC. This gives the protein CASSFWTVSEQYF.

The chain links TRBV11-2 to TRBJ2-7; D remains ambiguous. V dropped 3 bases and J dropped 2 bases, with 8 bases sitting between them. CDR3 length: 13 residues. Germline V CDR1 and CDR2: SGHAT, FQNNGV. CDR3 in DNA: TGTGCCAGCAGCTTGCAGTCTACCTACGAGCAGTACTTC. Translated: CASSLQSTYEQYF.